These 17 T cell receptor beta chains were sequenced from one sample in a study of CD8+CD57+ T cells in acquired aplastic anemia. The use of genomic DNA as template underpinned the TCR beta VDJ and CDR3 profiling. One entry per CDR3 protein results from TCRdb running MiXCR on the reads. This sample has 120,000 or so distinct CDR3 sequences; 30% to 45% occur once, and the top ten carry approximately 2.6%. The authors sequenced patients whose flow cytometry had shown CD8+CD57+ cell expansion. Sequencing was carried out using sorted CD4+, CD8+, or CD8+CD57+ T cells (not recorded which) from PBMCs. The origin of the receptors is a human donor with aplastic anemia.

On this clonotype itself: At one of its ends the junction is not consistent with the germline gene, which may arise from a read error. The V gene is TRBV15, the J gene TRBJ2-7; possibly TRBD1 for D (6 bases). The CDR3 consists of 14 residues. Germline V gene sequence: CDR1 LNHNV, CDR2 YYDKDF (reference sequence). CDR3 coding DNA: TGTGCCACCAGCCGAGACAGGATAATCAACGAGCAGTACTTC. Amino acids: CATSRDRIINEQYF.

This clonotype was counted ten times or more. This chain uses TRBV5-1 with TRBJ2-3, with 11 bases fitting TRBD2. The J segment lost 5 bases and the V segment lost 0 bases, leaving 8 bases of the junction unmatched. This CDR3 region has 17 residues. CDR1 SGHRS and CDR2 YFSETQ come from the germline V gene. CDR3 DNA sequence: TGCGCCAGCAGCTTGGGGACTAGCGGGTCCCGGGGAGATACGCAGTATTTT. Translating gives CASSLGTSGSRGDTQYF.

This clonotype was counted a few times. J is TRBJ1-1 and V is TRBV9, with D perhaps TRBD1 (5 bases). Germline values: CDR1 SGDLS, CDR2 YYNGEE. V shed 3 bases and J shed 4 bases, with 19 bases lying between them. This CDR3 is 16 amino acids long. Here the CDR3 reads CASSAQQALGGTEAFF. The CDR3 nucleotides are TGTGCCAGCAGCGCCCAACAGGCACTCGGGGGCACTGAAGCTTTCTTT.

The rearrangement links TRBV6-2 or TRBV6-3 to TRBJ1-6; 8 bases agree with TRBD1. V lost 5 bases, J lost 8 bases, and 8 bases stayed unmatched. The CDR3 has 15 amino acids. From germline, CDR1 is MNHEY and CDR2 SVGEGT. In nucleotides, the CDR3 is TGTGCCAGCAGTGGTGGGACAGGCAGACATTCACCCCTCCACTTT. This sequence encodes CASSGGTGRHSPLHF.

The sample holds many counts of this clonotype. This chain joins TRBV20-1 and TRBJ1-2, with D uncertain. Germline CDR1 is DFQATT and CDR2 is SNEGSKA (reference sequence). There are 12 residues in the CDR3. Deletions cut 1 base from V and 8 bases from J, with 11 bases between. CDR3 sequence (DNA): TGCAGTGCTAGAGTAACCAGTGGGGGCTACACCTTC. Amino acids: CSARVTSGGYTF.

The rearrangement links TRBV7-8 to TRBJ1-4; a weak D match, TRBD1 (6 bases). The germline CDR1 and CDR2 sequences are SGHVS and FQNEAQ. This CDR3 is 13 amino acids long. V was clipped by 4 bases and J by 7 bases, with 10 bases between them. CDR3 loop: CASSYTGREKLFF. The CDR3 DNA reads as TGTGCCAGCAGCTACACAGGGCGTGAAAAACTGTTTTTT.

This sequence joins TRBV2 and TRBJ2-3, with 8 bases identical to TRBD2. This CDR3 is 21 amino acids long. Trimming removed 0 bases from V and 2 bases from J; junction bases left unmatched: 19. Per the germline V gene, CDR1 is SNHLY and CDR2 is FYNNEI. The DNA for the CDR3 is TGTGCCAGCAGTGAAGCGCTCCATCGCGGGGGGCCGACCGACTCCACAGATACGCAGTATTTT. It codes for CASSEALHRGGPTDSTDTQYF. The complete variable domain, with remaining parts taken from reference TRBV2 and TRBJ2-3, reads EPEVTQTPSHQVTQMGQEVILRCVPISNHLYFYWYRQILGQKVEFLVSFYNNEISEKSEIFDDQFSVERPDGSNFTLKIRSTKLEDSAMYFCASSEALHRGGPTDSTDTQYFGPGTRLTVL.

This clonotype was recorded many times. The chain's CDR3 is CAISGGGMTGNTIYF. In nucleotides, the CDR3 is TGTGCCATCAGTGGGGGGGGGATGACTGGAAACACCATATATTTT. V is TRBV10-3 and J is TRBJ1-3; D possibly corresponds to TRBD1 (5 bases). This CDR3 region has 15 residues. V dropped 4 bases and J dropped 2 bases, with 12 bases sitting between them. The germline V gene encodes CDR1 ENHRY and CDR2 SYGVKD.

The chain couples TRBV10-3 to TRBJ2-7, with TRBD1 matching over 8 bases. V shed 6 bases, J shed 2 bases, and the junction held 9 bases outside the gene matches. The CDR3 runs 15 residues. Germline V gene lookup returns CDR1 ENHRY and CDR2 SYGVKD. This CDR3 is CAISEPGQGTYEQYF. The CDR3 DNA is TGTGCCATCAGCGAACCAGGACAGGGTACCTACGAGCAGTACTTC.

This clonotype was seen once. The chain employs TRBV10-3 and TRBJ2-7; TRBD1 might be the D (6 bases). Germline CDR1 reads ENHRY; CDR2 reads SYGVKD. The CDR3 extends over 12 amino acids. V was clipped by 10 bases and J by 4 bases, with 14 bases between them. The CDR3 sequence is CASRIRGYEQYF. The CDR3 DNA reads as TGTGCCAGCAGAATCAGGGGTTACGAGCAGTACTTC.

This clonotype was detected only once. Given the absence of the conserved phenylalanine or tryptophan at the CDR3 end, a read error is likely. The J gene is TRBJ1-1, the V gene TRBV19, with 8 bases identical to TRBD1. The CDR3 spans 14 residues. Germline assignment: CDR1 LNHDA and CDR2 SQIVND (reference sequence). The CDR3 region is CASGGQAENTEAFS. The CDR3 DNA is TGTGCCAGTGGGGGACAGGCGGAGAACACTGAGGCTTTCTCT.

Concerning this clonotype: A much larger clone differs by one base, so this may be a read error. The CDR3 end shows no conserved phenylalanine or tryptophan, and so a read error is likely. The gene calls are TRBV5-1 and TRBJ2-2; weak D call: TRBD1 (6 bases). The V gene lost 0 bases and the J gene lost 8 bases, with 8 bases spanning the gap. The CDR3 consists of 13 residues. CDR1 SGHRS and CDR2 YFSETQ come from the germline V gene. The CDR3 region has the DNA TGCGCCAGCAGCTTGGGGGGGCAAGGGGAGCTGTTTGTT. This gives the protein CASSLGGQGELFV.

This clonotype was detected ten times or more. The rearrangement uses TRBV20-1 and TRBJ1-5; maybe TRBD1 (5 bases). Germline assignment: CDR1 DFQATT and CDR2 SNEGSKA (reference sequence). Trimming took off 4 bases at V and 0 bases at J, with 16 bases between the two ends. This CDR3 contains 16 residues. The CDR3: CSAIFRELNSNQPQHF. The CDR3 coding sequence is TGCAGTGCTATATTCAGGGAACTCAATAGCAATCAGCCCCAGCATTTT.

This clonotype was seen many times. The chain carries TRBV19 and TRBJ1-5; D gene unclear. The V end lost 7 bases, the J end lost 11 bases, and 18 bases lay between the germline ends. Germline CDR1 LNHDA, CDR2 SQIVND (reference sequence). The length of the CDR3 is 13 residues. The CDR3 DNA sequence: TGTGCCAGTATGGCGGTTAATGGGGTCGCCCAGCATTTT. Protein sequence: CASMAVNGVAQHF.

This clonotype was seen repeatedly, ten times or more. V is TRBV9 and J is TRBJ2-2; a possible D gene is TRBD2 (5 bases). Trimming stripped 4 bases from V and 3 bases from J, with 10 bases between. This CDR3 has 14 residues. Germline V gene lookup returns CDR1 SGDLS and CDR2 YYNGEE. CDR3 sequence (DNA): TGTGCCAGCAGCCTCGCCGGGGACACCGGGGAGCTGTTTTTT. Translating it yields CASSLAGDTGELFF.

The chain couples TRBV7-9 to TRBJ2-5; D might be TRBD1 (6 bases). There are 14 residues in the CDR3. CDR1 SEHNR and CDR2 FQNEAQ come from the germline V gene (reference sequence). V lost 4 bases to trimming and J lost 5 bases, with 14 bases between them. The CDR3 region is CASSWNRVGETQYF. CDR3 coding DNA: TGTGCCAGCAGCTGGAACAGGGTAGGGGAGACCCAGTACTTC.

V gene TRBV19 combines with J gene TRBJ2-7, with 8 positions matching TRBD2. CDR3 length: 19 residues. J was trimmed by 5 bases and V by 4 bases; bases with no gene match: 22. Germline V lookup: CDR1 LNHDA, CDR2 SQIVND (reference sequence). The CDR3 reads CASSTGGGYAQPEAHEQYF. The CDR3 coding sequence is TGTGCCAGTAGTACCGGGGGGGGTTATGCTCAACCCGAAGCCCACGAGCAGTACTTC.